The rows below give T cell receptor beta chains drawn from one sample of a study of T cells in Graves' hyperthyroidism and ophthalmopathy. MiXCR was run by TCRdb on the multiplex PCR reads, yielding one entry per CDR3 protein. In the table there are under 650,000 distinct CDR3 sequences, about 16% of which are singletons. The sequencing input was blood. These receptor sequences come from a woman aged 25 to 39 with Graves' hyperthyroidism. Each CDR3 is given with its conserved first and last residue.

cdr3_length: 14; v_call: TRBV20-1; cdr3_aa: CSARGVYDPYEQYF
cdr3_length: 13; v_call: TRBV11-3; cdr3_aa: CASSLLKPYEQYF
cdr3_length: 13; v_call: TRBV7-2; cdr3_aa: CASRTLVGDTQYF
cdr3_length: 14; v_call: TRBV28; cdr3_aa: CASSQGTIPHGYTF
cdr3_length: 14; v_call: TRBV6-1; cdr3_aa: CASSEGWTNQPQHF
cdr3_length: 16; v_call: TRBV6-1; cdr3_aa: CASSAGTTRNNSPLHF
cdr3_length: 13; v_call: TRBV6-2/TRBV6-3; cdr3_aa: CASHPLAYNEQFF
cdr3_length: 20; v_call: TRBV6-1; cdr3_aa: CASRGLGDSGIWSSYNEQFF
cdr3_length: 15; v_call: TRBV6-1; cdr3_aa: CASSELGLMNTEAFF
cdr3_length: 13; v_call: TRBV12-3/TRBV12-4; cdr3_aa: CASSLYRRETQYF
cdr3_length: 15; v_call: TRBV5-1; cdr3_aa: CASSLEGGQGDTIYF
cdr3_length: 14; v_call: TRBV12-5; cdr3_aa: CASGSPGLANEQYF
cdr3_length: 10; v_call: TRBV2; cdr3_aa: CASRAGEQYF
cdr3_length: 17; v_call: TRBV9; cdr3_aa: CASSVGLAGGASYEQYF
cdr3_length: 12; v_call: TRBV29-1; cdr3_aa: CNVRGSSYEQYF
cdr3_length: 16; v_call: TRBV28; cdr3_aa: CASSQPQTELNTEAFF
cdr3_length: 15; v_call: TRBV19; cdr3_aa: CASKLLAAGKETQYF
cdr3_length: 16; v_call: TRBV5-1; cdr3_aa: CASSFSASGNTGELFF
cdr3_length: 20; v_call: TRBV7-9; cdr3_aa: CASSVDSPHSSGRMYNEQFF
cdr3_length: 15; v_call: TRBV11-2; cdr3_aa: CASSQADRVTDTQYF
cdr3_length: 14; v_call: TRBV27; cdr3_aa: CASSLAASNQPQHF
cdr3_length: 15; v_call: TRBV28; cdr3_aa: CASSFGTGGGQPQHF
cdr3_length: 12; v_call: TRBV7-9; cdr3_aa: CASSPAGGEQFF
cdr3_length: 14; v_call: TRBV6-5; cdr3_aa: CASSSYSGANVLTF
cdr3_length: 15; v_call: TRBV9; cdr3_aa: CASSVDGVVYTEAFF
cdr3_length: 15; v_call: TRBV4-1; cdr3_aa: CASSQVGDRGYGYTF
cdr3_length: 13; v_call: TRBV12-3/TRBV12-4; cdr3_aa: CASSPRQSYGYTF
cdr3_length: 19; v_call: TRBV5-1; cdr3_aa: CASSLVAVSSGKKVDEQFF
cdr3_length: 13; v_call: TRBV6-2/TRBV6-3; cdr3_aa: CACSLFRDNEQFF
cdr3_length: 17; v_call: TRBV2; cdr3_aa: CASSSALAGDSYNEQFF
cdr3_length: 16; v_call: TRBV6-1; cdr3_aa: CASRLQTTRGPETQYF
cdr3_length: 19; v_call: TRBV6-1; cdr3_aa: CASSVRGEGIVTGTGELFF